Here is one T cell receptor (beta chain) with its context. Its target is not known. The V end lost 5 bases, the J end lost 0 bases, and 15 bases lay between the germline ends. The CDR3 totals 16 residues. Per germline, CDR1 SEHNR and CDR2 FQNEAQ (reference sequence). Donors consisted of healthy bone marrow donors. This entry belongs to a study of cytomegalovirus exposure and HLA in healthy donors. Whole-study findings and limits: Follow-up analysis found HLA locus-dependent TCR association rates, highest for DRB1 and lowest for HLA-C. Of the V segments, some could not be distinguished, including TRBV6-2 and TRBV6-3, and were excluded.

The PCR had 60 Vbeta and 13 Jbeta primers. Assay used: immunoSEQ multiplex PCR; TCRdb lists only in-frame clones, some missing. In the table there are roughly 130,000 clones, 80% of which are singletons. Sequenced material: PBMCs. The TCR was taken from a man aged 30 to 39 in good health and CMV-seronegative. The chain is built from TRBV7-9 and TRBJ2-3; weak D call: TRBD2 (6 bases). The CDR3 reads CASSHWRLGSTDTQYF. Here the CDR3 DNA reads TGTGCCAGCAGCCATTGGCGACTAGGGAGCACAGATACGCAGTATTTT.